The 13 T cell receptor beta chains below come from one sample, sequenced in a study of blood T cells in healthy people across ages. The second PCR ran about 6 to 11 cycles with a sample-barcoded 5' primer and J-beta primers. TCRdb re-analysed the 5' RACE reads in MiXCR, keeping a single row per CDR3 protein. The sample yields around 780,000 distinct CDR3 sequences, roughly 50% seen once. The specimen sequenced was blood. The origin of the receptors is a man aged 35-49 years in good health.

The V gene is TRBV3-1, the J gene TRBJ2-5; D possibly corresponds to TRBD2 (6 bases). The CDR3 totals 14 residues. The V end lost 1 base, the J end lost 11 bases, and 17 bases lay between the germline ends. The germline gives CDR1 LGHDT, CDR2 YNNKEL (reference sequence). CDR3 residues: CASSQAGVRCQQYF. CDR3 nucleotide sequence: TGTGCCAGCAGCCAAGCGGGAGTCCGGTGCCAGCAGTACTTC.

This sequence joins TRBV12-3 or TRBV12-4 and TRBJ2-5; either TRBD1 or TRBD2 may supply D (5 bases each). CDR3 size: 12 residues. Trimming took 2 bases from V and 5 from J, leaving 6 bases between them. CDR3 DNA sequence: TGTGCCAGCAGTTTAAGGGACGAGACCCAGTACTTC. Translation: CASSLRDETQYF.

V usage is TRBV6-4 and J usage is TRBJ2-4; 10 bases match TRBD2. J lost 2 bases, V lost 3 bases, and 7 bases had no gene match. Germline V gives CDR1 MRHNA, CDR2 SNTAGT. The CDR3 runs to 17 residues. This CDR3 is CASSEVGLADSKNIQYF. The CDR3 nucleotides read TGTGCCAGCAGTGAAGTAGGACTAGCGGACTCCAAAAACATTCAGTACTTC.

This clonotype was seen a single time. A single base separates this from a much larger clone, so it may be a read error. This chain uses TRBV7-2 with TRBJ2-5; the match to TRBD1 covers 7 bases. Germline V gives CDR1 SGHTA, CDR2 FQGNSA. Trimming removed 3 bases from V and 11 bases from J; junction bases left unmatched: 15. This CDR3 contains 15 residues. The CDR3 spells CASSFRQGLANEQYF. The CDR3 DNA follows: TGTGCCAGCAGCTTTAGACAGGGTCTGGCGAATGAGCAGTACTTC.

V is TRBV7-9 and J is TRBJ1-2, with unresolved D. V was shortened by 8 bases and J by 8 bases, with 18 bases between the two germline ends. Per germline, CDR1 SEHNR and CDR2 FQNEAQ (reference sequence). The CDR3 covers 13 residues. Written as DNA, the CDR3 is TGTGCCAGCGGTGGAGGTCCCCAGGAAGGCTACACCTTC. Translated: CASGGGPQEGYTF.

V is TRBV14 and J is TRBJ2-3; TRBD2 agrees at 8 bases. This CDR3 spans 13 amino acids. J was trimmed by 11 bases and V by 1 base; bases with no gene match: 5. Per germline, CDR1 SGHDN and CDR2 FVKESK. As DNA, the CDR3 is TGTGCCAGCAGCCAAGCCGCGAGCGGGGGGCAGTATTTT. Translation gives CASSQAASGGQYF.

The rearrangement uses TRBV7-9 and TRBJ2-7; 9 bases map to TRBD1. CDR3 length equals 16 residues. The germline V gene has CDR1 SEHNR and CDR2 FQNEAQ (reference sequence). V shed 3 bases and J 4 bases; nucleotides not matched to a gene: 10. The CDR3 loop reads CASSLPTGGSGYEQYF. The CDR3 DNA reads as TGTGCCAGCAGCTTGCCGACAGGGGGTAGCGGGTACGAGCAGTACTTC.

This sequence joins TRBV11-2 and TRBJ2-1, with 8 positions matching TRBD2. The V and J ends lost 6 bases and 9 bases, in that order; junction bases with no gene match: 13. The germline V gene encodes CDR1 SGHAT and CDR2 FQNNGV. CDR3 length: 15 amino acids. The CDR3 DNA is TGTGCCAGCAGTCGAGAAGGCGGGAGGAAGGGTGAGCAGTTCTTC. Amino acid sequence: CASSREGGRKGEQFF.

The rearrangement links TRBV4-3 to TRBJ2-3, with 8 bases lining up with TRBD1. The trim removed 3 bases at V and 5 bases at J, leaving 13 bases unmatched. The CDR3 consists of 17 residues. Germline lookup yields CDR1 LGHNA and CDR2 YSLEER. The CDR3 nucleotides are TGCGCCAGCAGCCATTCTCCCCAGGGACAGGAGCGAGATACGCAGTATTTT. Its translation is CASSHSPQGQERDTQYF.

The chain joins TRBV5-6 to TRBJ2-1; 7 bases line up with TRBD2. J lost 4 bases, V lost 6 bases, and 7 bases had no gene match. The CDR3 has 14 residues. From germline, CDR1 is SGHDT and CDR2 YYEEEE. For the CDR3, the DNA is TGTGCCAGCACCGGGGGGACGGTATACAATGAGCAGTTCTTC. Translation: CASTGGTVYNEQFF.

The chain recombines TRBV2 with TRBJ2-5; no definite D call. V lost 0 bases and J 5 bases, leaving 10 bases between the germline ends. This CDR3 is built from 14 residues. Germline assignment: CDR1 SNHLY and CDR2 FYNNEI. The CDR3 protein is CASSEAVYGETQYF. DNA of the CDR3: TGTGCCAGCAGTGAAGCGGTATACGGGGAGACCCAGTACTTC. Full variable domain (missing parts from reference TRBV2 and TRBJ2-5): EPEVTQTPSHQVTQMGQEVILRCVPISNHLYFYWYRQILGQKVEFLVSFYNNEISEKSEIFDDQFSVERPDGSNFTLKIRSTKLEDSAMYFCASSEAVYGETQYFGPGTRLLVL.

The chain recombines TRBV10-3 with TRBJ2-6; no reliable D call. The V end was cut by 1 base, the J end by 0 bases, with 4 bases between. This CDR3 has 15 amino acids. Looked up from germline, CDR1 is ENHRY and CDR2 is SYGVKD. In nucleotides, the CDR3 is TGTGCCATCAGTGAGTTGGACTCTGGGGCCAACGTCCTGACTTTC. Translation gives CAISELDSGANVLTF.

The chain combines TRBV4-1 with TRBJ2-1; 7 positions agree with TRBD1. CDR1 and CDR2 (germline): MGHRA, YSYEKL. The CDR3 sequence is 14 residues long. The ends lost 1 base at V and 6 bases at J; junction bases unmatched: 3. The CDR3 DNA sequence: TGCGCCAGCAGCCAAGTCGGGGACAGCAATGAGCAGTTCTTC. This sequence encodes CASSQVGDSNEQFF.